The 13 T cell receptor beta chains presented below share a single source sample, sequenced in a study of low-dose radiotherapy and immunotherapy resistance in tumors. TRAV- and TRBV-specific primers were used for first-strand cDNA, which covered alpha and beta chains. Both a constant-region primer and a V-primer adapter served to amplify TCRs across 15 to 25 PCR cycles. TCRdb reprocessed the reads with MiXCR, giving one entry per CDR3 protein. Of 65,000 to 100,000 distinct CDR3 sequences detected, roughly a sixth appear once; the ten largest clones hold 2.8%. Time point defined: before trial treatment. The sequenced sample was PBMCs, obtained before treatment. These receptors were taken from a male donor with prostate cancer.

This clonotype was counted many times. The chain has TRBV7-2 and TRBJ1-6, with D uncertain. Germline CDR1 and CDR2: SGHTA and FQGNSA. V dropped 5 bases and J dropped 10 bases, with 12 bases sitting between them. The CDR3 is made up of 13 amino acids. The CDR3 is CASSLVPRSPLHF. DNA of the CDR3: TGTGCCAGCAGCCTTGTCCCCCGGTCACCCCTCCACTTT.

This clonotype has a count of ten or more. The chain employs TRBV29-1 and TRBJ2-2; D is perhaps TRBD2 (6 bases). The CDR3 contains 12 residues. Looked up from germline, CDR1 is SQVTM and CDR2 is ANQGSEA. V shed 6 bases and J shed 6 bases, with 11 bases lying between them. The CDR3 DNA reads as TGCAGCGTCGCGGGGTTGGCCGGGGAGCTGTTTTTT. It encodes CSVAGLAGELFF.

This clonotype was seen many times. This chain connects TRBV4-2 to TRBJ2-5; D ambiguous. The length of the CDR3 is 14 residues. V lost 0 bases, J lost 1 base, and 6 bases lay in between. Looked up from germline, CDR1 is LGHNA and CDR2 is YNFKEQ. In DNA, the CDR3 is TGTGCCAGCAGCCAAGAAATAGTCCAAGAGACCCAGTACTTC. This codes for CASSQEIVQETQYF.

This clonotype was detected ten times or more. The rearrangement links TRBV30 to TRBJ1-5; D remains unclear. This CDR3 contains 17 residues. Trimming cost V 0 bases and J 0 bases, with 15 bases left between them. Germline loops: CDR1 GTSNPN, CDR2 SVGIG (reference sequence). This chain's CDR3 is CAWSVGSSLYSNQPQHF. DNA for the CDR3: TGTGCCTGGAGTGTGGGCTCATCCTTATATAGCAATCAGCCCCAGCATTTT.

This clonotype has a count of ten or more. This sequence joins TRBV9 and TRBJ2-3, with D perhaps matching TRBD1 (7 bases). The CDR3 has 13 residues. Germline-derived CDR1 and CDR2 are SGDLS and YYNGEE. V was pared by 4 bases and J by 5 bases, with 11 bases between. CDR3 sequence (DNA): TGTGCCAGCAGCCCAGGGGGGATAGATACGCAGTATTTT. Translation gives CASSPGGIDTQYF.

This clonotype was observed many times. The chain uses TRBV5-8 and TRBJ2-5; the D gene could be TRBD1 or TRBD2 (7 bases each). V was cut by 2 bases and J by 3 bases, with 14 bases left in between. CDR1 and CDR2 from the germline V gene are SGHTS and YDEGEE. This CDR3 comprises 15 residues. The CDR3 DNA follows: TGTGCCAGCAGCTTAGCGGGACAGACGAAAGAGACCCAGTACTTC. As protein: CASSLAGQTKETQYF.

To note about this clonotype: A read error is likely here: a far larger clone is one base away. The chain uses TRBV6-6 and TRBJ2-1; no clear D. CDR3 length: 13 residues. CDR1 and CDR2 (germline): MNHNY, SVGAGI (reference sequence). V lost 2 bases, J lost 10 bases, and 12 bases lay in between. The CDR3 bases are TGTGCCAGCAGTTACATAAACTCCTACGAGCAGTTCTTC. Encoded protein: CASSYINSYEQFF.

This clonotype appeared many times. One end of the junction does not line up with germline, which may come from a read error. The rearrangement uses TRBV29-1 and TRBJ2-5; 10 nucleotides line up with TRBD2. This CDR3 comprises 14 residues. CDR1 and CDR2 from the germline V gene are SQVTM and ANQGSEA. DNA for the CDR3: TGCAGCGTCGAAGGACTAGCGGACCAAGAGACCCAGTACTTC. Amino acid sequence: CSVEGLADQETQYF.

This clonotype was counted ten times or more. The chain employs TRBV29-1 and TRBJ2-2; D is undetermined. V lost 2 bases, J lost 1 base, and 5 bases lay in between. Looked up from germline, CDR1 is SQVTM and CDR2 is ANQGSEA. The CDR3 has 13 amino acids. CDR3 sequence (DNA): TGCAGCGTTGAAAAAGGGAACACCGGGGAGCTGTTTTTT. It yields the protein CSVEKGNTGELFF.

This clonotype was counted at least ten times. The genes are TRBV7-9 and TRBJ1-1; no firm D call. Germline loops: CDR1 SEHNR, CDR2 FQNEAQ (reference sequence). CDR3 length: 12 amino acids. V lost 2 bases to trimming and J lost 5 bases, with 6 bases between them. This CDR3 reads CASSLFATEAFF. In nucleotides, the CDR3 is TGTGCCAGCAGCTTATTTGCGACTGAAGCTTTCTTT.

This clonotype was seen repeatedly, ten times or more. CDR3 nucleotides: TGCAGTGCTAGCCTACAGGGGGTAGGCGGGGAGCTGTTTTTT. It translates to CSASLQGVGGELFF. The genes are TRBV20-1 and TRBJ2-2, with 8 bases aligning to TRBD1. The CDR3 runs 14 residues. V lost 3 bases and J lost 7; bases outside the gene matches: 7. Germline CDR1 is DFQATT and CDR2 is SNEGSKA (reference sequence).

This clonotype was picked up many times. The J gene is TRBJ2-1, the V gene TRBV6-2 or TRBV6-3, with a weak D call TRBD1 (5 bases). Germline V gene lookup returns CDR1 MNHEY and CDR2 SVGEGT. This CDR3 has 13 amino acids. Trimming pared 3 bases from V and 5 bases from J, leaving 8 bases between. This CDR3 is CASSYYRNNEQFF. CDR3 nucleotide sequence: TGTGCCAGCAGTTATTACAGGAACAATGAGCAGTTCTTC.

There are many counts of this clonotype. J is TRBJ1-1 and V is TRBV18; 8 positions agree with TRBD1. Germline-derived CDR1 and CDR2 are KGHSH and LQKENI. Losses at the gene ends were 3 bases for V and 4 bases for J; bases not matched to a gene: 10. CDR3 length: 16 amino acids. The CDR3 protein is CASSPRTGGSSTEAFF. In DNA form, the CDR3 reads TGTGCCAGCTCACCCCGAACAGGGGGTTCGAGCACTGAAGCTTTCTTT.